This entry lists 8 T cell receptor beta chains sequenced from one sample in a study of CD8+CD57+ T cells in acquired aplastic anemia (dated by TCRdb to the late 2010s). Sequencing instrument: Illumina HiSeq 2000. Profiling of TCR beta VDJ combinations and CDR3 sequences used genomic DNA as the template. Clones were called with MiXCR by TCRdb after fastp trimmed the public reads at Q25, and only in-frame beta chains were retained. Rows matching on CDR3 protein sequence are summarized as one entry with the most common DNA and genes. This sample lists around 150,000 distinct CDR3 sequences; less than 50% were detected once. The ten largest clones represent 30% to 40% of the sample. Patients chosen for sequencing had shown expansion of CD8+CD57+ cells by flow cytometry. The sample taken for sequencing was sorted CD4+, CD8+, or CD8+CD57+ T cells (not recorded which) from PBMCs. The receptors come from a human donor with aplastic anemia.

This clonotype was counted only a few times. CDR3: CASSLGELAFDEQYF. As DNA, the CDR3 is TGTGCCAGCAGTTTAGGGGAGCTAGCGTTTGACGAGCAGTACTTC. The rearrangement joins TRBV27 to TRBJ2-7, with D tentatively TRBD2 (6 bases). Trimming removed 2 bases from V and 5 bases from J, with 16 bases in between. Germline V gene lookup returns CDR1 MNHEY and CDR2 SMNVEV (reference sequence). The CDR3 has 15 amino acids.

This clonotype is a singleton in its sample. The gene calls are TRBV20-1 and TRBJ2-5, with TRBD2 identical over 14 bases. The CDR3 consists of 17 residues. Germline lookup yields CDR1 DFQATT and CDR2 SNEGSKA (reference sequence). Trimming cost V 5 bases and J 7 bases; bases outside gene matches: 15. The CDR3 DNA reads TGCAGTGCTTCCATGACTAGCGGGGGGGCGAATCCTGGGACCCAGTACTTC. Translating it yields CSASMTSGGANPGTQYF.

This clonotype was found a few times. The J gene is TRBJ2-5, the V gene TRBV24-1, with 14 bases fitting TRBD2. The CDR3 spans 17 residues. Losses at the gene ends were 9 bases for V and 1 base for J; bases not matched to a gene: 9. Germline loops: CDR1 KGHDR, CDR2 SFDVKD. Here the CDR3 DNA reads TGTGCCACCGCAAGGACTAGCGGGAGGACCTCCCAAGAGACCCAGTACTTC. Amino acids: CATARTSGRTSQETQYF.

This clonotype came up many times. The chain employs TRBV30 and TRBJ2-7; tentative D call: TRBD2 (6 bases). The V and J ends lost 0 bases and 5 bases respectively, with 14 bases between them. The length of the CDR3 is 14 residues. Germline values: CDR1 GTSNPN, CDR2 SVGIG (reference sequence). CDR3 sequence reads: CAWSVLGGNNEQYF. The CDR3 nucleotides read TGTGCCTGGAGTGTACTTGGCGGGAACAACGAGCAGTACTTC.

This clonotype was recorded only once. The V and J genes are TRBV29-1 and TRBJ2-7; D might be TRBD1 or TRBD2, each matching 6 bases. Germline V gene sequence: CDR1 SQVTM, CDR2 ANQGSEA. The CDR3 runs 13 residues. V lost 8 bases and J 5 bases, leaving 19 bases between the germline ends. The CDR3 protein is CSLGPGAIDEQYF. The CDR3 DNA reads as TGCAGCCTCGGGCCGGGGGCGATCGACGAGCAGTACTTC.

This clonotype was counted at least ten times. V gene TRBV6-1 combines with J gene TRBJ2-7; D is unclear. The CDR3 totals 13 residues. Germline CDR1 MNHNS, CDR2 SASEGT. Between the trimmed V and J ends, which lost 7 bases and 1 base, there was a span of 11 bases. The CDR3 DNA reads TGTGCCAGCACCACGACATTTTCCTACGAGCAGTACTTC. The encoded protein is CASTTTFSYEQYF.

At least ten counts were recorded for this clonotype. The chain has TRBV5-4 and TRBJ2-7; 11 nucleotides line up with TRBD2. CDR1 and CDR2 from the germline V gene are SGHNT and YYREEE (reference sequence). After removal of 2 bases from V and 4 bases from J, the junction contained 11 bases not matched to a gene. The CDR3 is made up of 17 amino acids. The CDR3 region is CASSFDSGRAKSYEQYF. For the CDR3, the DNA is TGTGCCAGCAGCTTCGATAGCGGGAGGGCCAAGTCTTACGAGCAGTACTTC.

This clonotype came up a few times. The chain carries TRBV19 and TRBJ2-7; D is undetermined. This CDR3 region has 13 residues. Trimming stripped 0 bases from V and 3 bases from J, with 6 bases between. From germline, CDR1 is LNHDA and CDR2 SQIVND (reference sequence). CDR3 in DNA: TGTGCCAGTAGTATAGATTGGCGCTACGAGCAGTACTTC. It translates to CASSIDWRYEQYF.